The clone carrying this T cell receptor beta chain has a handful of counts. V was cut by 3 bases and J by 2 bases, with 11 bases left in between. This CDR3 spans 15 amino acids. Per the germline V gene, CDR1 is LNHDA and CDR2 is SQIVND (reference sequence). MiXCR, applied by TCRdb to the RT-PCR reads, yields one record per CDR3 protein. The repertoire has 600,000 to 700,000 distinct CDR3 sequences, about 14% of them found once; the top ten carry 7.6%. This sample is part of a study of response to subunit inactivated influenza vaccine. The chain employs TRBV19 and TRBJ2-1; D possibly corresponds to TRBD2 (5 bases). The sequencing here drew on PBMCs from blood, taken less than 15 days before vaccination. This clonotype was sampled from a man between 45 and 60 years old who received an inactivated influenza vaccine. The CDR3 DNA sequence: TGTGCCAGTAGTATCGTGGTCGGGACCTACAATGAGCAGTTCTTC. It translates to CASSIVVGTYNEQFF.